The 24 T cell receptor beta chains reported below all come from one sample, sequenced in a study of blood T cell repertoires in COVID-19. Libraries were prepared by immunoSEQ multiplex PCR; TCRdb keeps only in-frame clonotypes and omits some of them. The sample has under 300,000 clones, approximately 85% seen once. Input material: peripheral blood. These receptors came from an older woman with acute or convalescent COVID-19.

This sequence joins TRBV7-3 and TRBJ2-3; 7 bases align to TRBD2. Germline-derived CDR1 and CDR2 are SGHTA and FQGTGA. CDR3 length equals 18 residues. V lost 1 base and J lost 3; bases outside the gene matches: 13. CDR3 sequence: CASSLMAGAAGETDTQYF. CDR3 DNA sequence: TGTGCCAGCAGCTTAATGGCAGGAGCGGCGGGGGAAACAGATACGCAGTATTTT.

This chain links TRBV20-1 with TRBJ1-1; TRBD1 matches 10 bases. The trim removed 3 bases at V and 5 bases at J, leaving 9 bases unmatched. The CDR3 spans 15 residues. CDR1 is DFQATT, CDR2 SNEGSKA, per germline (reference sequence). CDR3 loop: CSASPSTGGWTEAFF. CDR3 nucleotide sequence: TGCAGTGCTAGTCCCTCGACAGGGGGCTGGACTGAAGCTTTCTTT.

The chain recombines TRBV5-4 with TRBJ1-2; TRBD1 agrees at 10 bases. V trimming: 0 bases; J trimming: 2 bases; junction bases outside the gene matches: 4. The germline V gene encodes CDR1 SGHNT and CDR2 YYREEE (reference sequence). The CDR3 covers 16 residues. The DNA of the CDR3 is TGTGCCAGCAGCTTGGGGGGACAGGGGAAGAACTATGGCTACACCTTC. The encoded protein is CASSLGGQGKNYGYTF.

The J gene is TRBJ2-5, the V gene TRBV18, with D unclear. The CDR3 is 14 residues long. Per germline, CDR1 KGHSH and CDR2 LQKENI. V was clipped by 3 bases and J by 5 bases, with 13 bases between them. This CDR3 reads CASSPPPFGETQYF. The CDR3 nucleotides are TGTGCCAGCTCACCTCCTCCCTTCGGGGAGACCCAGTACTTC.

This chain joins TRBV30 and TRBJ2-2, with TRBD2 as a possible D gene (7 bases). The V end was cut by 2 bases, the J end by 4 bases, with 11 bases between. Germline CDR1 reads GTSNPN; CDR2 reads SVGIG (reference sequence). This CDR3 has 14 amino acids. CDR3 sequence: CAWSWGGRTGELFF. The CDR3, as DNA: TGTGCCTGGAGTTGGGGGGGGCGCACCGGGGAGCTGTTTTTT.

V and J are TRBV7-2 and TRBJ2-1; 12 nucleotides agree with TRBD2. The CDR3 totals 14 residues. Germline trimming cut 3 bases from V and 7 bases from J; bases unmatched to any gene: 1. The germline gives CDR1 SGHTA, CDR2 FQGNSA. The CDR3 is CASSFGTSGNEQFF. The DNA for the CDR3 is TGTGCCAGCAGCTTCGGGACTAGCGGGAATGAGCAGTTCTTC. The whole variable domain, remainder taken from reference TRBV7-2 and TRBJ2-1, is GAGVSQSPSNKVTEKGKDVELRCDPISGHTALYWYRQSLGQGLEFLIYFQGNSAPDKSGLPSDRFSAERTGGSVSTLTIQRTQQEDSAVYLCASSFGTSGNEQFFGPGTRLTVL.

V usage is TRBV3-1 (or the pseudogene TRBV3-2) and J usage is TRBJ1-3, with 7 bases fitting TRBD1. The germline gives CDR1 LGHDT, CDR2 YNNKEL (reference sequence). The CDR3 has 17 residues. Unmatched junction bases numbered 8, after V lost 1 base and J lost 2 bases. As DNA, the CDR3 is TGTGCCAGCAGCCAAGCAAGGAGGGGGCTTCCTGGAAACACCATATATTTT. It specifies CASSQARRGLPGNTIYF.

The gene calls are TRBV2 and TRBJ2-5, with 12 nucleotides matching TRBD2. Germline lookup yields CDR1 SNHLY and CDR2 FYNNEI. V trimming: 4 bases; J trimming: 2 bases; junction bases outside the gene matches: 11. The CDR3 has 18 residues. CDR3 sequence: CASSANLAGGFRQETQYF. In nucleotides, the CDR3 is TGTGCCAGCAGTGCTAATCTAGCGGGGGGGTTTAGGCAAGAGACCCAGTACTTC.

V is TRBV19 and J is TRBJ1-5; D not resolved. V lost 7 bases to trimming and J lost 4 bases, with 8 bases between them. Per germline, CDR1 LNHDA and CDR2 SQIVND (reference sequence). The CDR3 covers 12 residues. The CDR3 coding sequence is TGTGCCAGTACCACACTAAATCAGCCCCAGCATTTT. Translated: CASTTLNQPQHF.

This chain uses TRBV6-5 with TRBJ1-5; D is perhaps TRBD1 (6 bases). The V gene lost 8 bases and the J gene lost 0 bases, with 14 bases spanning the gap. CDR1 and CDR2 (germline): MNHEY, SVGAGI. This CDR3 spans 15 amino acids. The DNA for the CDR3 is TGTGCCAGCGGGAGGGACAACTATAGCAATCAGCCCCAGCATTTT. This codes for CASGRDNYSNQPQHF.

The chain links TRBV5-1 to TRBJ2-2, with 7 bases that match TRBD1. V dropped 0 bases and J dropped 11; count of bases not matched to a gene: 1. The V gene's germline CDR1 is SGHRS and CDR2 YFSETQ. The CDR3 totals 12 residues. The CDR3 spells CASSLDRGELFF. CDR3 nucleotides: TGCGCCAGCAGCTTGGACAGGGGAGAGCTGTTTTTT.

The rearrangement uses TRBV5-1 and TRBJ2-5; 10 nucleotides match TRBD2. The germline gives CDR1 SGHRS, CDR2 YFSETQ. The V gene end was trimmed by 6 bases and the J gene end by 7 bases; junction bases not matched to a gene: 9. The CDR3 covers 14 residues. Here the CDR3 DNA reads TGCGCCAGCAAAGGGGGACAGCGGGAGGGGACCCAGTACTTC. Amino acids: CASKGGQREGTQYF.

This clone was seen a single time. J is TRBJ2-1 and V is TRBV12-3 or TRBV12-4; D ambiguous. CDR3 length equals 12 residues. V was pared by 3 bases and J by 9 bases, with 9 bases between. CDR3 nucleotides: TGTGCCAGCAGTTTCTCTGGCCGTGAGCAGTTCTTC. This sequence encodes CASSFSGREQFF.

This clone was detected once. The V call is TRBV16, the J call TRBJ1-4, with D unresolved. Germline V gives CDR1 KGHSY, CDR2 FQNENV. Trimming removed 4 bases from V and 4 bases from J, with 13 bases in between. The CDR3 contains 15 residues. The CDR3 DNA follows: TGTGCCAGCAGCCTACCCCCGGGAATTAATGAAAAACTGTTTTTT. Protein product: CASSLPPGINEKLFF.

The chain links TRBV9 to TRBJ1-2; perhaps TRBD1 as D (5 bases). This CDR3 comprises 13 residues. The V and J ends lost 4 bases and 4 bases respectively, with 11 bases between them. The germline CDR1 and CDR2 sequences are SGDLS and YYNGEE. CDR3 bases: TGTGCCAGCAGCCCGCGGGACGGCTATGGCTACACCTTC. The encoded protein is CASSPRDGYGYTF.

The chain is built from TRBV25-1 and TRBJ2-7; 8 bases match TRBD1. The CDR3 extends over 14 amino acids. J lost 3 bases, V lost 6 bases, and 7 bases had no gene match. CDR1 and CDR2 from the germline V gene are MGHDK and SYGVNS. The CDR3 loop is CASRTGTGLYEQYF. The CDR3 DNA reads TGTGCCAGCAGGACGGGGACAGGTCTCTACGAGCAGTACTTC.

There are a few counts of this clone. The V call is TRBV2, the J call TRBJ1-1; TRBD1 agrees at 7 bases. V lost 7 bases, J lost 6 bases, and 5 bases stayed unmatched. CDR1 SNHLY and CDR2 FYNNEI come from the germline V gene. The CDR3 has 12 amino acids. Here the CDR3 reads CASKIGGPEAFF. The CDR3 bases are TGTGCCAGCAAGATAGGGGGCCCTGAAGCTTTCTTT. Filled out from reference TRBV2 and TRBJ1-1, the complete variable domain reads EPEVTQTPSHQVTQMGQEVILRCVPISNHLYFYWYRQILGQKVEFLVSFYNNEISEKSEIFDDQFSVERPDGSNFTLKIRSTKLEDSAMYFCASKIGGPEAFFGQGTRLTVV.

DNA of the CDR3: TGCGCCAGCAGAAAGGACAGGGCCCCTTATGGCTACACCTTC. Its translation is CASRKDRAPYGYTF. The chain is built from TRBV10-2 and TRBJ1-2; 8 bases line up with TRBD1. Looked up from germline, CDR1 is WSHSY and CDR2 is SAAADI. V lost 6 bases and J lost 5; bases outside the gene matches: 8. This CDR3 has 14 residues.

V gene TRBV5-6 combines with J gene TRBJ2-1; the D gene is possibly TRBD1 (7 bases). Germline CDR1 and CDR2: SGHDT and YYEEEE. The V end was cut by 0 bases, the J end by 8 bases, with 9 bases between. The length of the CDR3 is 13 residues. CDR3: CASSLARGDEQFF. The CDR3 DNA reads TGTGCCAGCAGCTTGGCCAGGGGGGATGAGCAGTTCTTC.

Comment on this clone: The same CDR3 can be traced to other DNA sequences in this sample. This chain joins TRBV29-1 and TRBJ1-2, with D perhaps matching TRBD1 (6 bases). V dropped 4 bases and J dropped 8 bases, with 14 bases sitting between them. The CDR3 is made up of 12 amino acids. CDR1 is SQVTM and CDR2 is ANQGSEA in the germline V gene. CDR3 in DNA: TGCAGCGTTGCGACAGGCGAGGGGGGCTACACCTTC. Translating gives CSVATGEGGYTF.

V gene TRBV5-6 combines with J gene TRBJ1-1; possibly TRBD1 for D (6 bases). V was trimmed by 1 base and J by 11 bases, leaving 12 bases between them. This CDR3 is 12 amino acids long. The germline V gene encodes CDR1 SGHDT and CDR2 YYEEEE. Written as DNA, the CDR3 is TGTGCCAGCAGCTTGACAGGGTCGGCGGCTTTCTTT. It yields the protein CASSLTGSAAFF.

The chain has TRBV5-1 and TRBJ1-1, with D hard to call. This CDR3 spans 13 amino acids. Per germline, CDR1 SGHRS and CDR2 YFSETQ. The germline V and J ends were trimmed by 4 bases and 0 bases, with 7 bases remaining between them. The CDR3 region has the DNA TGCGCCAGCAGCCTAGATGTGAACACTGAAGCTTTCTTT. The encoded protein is CASSLDVNTEAFF. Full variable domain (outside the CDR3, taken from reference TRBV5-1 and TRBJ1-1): KAGVTQTPRYLIKTRGQQVTLSCSPISGHRSVSWYQQTPGQGLQFLFEYFSETQRNKGNFPGRFSGRQFSNSRSEMNVSTLELGDSALYLCASSLDVNTEAFFGQGTRLTVV.

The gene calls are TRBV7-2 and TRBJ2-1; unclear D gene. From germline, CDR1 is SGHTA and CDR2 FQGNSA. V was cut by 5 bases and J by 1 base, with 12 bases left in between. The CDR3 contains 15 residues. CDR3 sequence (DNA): TGTGCCAGCAGCCCTCCAGGTCTATCCTACAATGAGCAGTTCTTC. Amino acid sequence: CASSPPGLSYNEQFF.

The CDR3 sequence: CASSSRGDGYTF. The CDR3 nucleotides read TGTGCCAGCAGCTCGCGCGGGGATGGCTACACCTTC. The rearrangement links TRBV6-2 or TRBV6-3 to TRBJ1-2; D unresolved. This CDR3 is 12 amino acids long. The germline V gene has CDR1 MNHEY and CDR2 SVGEGT. Trimming stripped 6 bases from V and 6 bases from J, with 11 bases between.